This T cell receptor beta chain was sequenced during a study of T-cell reconstitution after alpha-beta-depleted transplantation in children. The germline gives CDR1 SGHRS, CDR2 YFSETQ. The germline V and J ends were trimmed by 5 bases and 5 bases, with 11 bases remaining between them. The CDR3 length is 13 residues. The table lists this clonotype with many counts. The TCRbeta library was prepared with unique molecular identifiers. Each CDR3 protein is one row after TCRdb ran MiXCR on the PCR reads. The sample yields approximately 200,000 distinct CDR3 sequences, more than 12% seen once. This receptor was taken from a human donor who donated a stem cell graft to a child with acute lymphoblastic leukemia. The V call is TRBV5-1, the J call TRBJ2-1, with D tentatively TRBD2 (6 bases). The material was PBMCs from the stem cell graft donor, obtained from the stem cell graft. The CDR3: CASREGSDNEQFF. The DNA of the CDR3 is TGCGCCAGCAGGGAGGGTAGCGACAATGAGCAGTTCTTC.